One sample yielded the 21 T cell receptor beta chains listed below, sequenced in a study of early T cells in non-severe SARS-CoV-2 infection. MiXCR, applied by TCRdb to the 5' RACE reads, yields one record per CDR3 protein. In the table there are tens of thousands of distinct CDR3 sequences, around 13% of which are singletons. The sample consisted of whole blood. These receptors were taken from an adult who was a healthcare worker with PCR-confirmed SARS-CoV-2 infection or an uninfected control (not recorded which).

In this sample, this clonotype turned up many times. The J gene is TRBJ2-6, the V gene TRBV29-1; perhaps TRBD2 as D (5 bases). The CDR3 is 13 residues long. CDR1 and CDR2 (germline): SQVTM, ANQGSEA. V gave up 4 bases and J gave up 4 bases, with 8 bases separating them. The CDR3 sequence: CSVVEAGANVLTF. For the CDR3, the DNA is TGCAGCGTTGTGGAGGCCGGGGCCAACGTCCTGACTTTC.

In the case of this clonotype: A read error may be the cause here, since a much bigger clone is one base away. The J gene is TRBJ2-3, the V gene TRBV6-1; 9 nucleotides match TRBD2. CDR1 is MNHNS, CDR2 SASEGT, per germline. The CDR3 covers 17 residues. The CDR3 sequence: CASSVLRRGTSTDSQYF. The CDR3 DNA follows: TGTGCCAGCAGTGTATTACGCAGGGGGACTAGCACAGATTCGCAGTATTTT.

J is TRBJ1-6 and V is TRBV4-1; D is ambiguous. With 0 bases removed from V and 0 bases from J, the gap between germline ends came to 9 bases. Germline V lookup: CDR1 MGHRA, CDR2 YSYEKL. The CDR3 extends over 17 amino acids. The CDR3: CASSQETRSSYNSPLHF. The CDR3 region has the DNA TGCGCCAGCAGCCAAGAGACAAGAAGCTCCTATAATTCACCCCTCCACTTT.

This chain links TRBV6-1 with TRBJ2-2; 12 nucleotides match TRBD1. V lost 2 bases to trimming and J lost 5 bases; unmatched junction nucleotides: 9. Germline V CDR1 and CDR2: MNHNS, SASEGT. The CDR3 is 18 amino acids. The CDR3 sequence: CASSESPLGQGATGELFF. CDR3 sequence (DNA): TGTGCCAGCAGTGAATCCCCGTTGGGACAGGGGGCTACCGGGGAGCTGTTTTTT.

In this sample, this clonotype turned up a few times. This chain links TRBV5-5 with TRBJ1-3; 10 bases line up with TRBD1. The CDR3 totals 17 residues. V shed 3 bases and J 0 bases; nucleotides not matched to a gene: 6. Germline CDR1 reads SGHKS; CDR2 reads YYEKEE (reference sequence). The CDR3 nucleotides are TGTGCCAGCAGCTCCGGACAGGGGGTCGTCTCTGGAAACACCATATATTTT. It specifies CASSSGQGVVSGNTIYF.

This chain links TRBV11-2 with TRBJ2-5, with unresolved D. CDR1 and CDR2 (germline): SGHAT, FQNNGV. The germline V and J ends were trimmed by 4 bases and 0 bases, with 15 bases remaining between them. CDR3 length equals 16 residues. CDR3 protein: CASSSTGPPYQETQYF. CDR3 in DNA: TGTGCCAGCAGCTCGACCGGTCCGCCGTACCAAGAGACCCAGTACTTC. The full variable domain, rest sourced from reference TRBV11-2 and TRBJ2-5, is EAGVAQSPRYKIIEKRQSVAFWCNPISGHATLYWYQQILGQGPKLLIQFQNNGVVDDSQLPKDRFSAERLKGVDSTLKIQPAKLEDSAVYLCASSSTGPPYQETQYFGPGTRLLVL.

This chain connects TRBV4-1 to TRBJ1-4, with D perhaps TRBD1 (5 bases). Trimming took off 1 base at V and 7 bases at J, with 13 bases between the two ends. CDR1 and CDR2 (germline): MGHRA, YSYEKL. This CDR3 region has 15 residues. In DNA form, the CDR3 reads TGCGCCAGCAGCCAAGGAACGGGGGGAGGTGAAAAACTGTTTTTT. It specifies CASSQGTGGGEKLFF.

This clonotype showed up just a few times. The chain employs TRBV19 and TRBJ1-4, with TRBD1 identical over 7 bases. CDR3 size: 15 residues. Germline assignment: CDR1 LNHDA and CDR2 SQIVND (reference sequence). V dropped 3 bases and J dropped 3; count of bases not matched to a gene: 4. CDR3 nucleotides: TGTGCCAGTAGTATCAACAGGGGAGCTAATGAAAAACTGTTTTTT. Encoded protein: CASSINRGANEKLFF.

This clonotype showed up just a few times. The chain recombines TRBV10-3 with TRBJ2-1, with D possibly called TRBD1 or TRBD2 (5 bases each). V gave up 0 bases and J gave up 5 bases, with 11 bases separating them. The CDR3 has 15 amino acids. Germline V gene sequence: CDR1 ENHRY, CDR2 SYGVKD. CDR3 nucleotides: TGTGCCATCAGTGAGTCTGGGGGTATGCACAATGAGCAGTTCTTC. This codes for CAISESGGMHNEQFF.

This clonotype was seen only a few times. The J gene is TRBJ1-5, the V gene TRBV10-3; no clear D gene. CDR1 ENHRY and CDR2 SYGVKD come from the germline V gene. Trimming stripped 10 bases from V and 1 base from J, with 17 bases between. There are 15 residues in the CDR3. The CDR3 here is CATGVTGKSNQPQHF. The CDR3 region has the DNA TGTGCCACGGGTGTTACGGGAAAGAGCAATCAGCCCCAGCATTTT.

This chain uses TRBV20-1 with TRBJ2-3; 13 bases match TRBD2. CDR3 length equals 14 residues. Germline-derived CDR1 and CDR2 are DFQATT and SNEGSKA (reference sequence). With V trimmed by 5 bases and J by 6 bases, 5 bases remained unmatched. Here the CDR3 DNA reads TGCAGTGCTGCACTAGCGGGGGGGCCTGATACGCAGTATTTT. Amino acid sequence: CSAALAGGPDTQYF.

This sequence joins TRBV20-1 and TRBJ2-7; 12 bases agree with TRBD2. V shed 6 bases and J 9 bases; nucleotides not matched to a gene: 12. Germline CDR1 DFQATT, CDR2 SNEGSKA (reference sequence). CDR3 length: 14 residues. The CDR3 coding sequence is TGCAGTGCCACTAGCGGGGGGTCAGTACGAGGGCAGTACTTC. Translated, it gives CSATSGGSVRGQYF.

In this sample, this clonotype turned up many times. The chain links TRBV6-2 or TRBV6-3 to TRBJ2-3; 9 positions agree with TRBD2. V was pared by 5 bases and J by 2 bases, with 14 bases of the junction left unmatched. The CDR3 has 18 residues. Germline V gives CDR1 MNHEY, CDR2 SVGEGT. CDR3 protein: CASSLNYPAGGFTDTQYF. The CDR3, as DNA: TGTGCCAGCAGTCTAAACTACCCAGCGGGGGGTTTCACAGATACGCAGTATTTT.

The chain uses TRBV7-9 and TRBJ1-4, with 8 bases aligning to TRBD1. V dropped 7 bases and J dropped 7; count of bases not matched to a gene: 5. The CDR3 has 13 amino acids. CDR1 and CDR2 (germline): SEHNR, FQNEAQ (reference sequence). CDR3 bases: TGTGCCAGCACCACTACAGGGGGTGAAAAACTGTTTTTT. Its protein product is CASTTTGGEKLFF.

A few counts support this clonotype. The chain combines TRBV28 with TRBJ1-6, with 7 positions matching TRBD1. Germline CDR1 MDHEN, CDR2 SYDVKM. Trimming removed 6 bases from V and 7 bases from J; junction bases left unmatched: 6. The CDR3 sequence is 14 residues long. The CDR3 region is CASRTTGANSPLHF. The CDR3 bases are TGTGCCAGCAGGACCACAGGGGCCAATTCACCCCTCCACTTT.

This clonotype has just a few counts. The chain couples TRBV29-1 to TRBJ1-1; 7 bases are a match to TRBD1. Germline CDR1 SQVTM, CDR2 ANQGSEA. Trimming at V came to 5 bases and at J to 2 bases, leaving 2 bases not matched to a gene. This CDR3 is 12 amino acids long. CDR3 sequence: CSVRQGNTEAFF. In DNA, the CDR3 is TGCAGCGTTCGACAGGGCAACACTGAAGCTTTCTTT. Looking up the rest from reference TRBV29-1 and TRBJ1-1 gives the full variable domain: SAVISQKPSRDICQRGTSLTIQCQVDSQVTMMFWYRQQPGQSLTLIATANQGSEATYESGFVIDKFPISRPNLTFSTLTVSNMSPEDSSIYLCSVRQGNTEAFFGQGTRLTVV.

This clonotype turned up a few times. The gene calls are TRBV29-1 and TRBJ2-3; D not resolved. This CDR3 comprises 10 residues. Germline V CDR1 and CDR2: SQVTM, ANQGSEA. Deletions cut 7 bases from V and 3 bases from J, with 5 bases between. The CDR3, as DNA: TGCAGCGCTGGGACAGATACGCAGTATTTT. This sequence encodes CSAGTDTQYF.

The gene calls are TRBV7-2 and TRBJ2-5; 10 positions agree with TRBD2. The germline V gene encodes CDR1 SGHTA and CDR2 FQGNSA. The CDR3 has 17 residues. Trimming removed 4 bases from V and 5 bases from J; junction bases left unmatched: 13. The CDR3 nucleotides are TGTGCCAGCAGCTCCCAGTCTGAAGCGGGGGGGCGTGAGACCCAGTACTTC. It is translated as CASSSQSEAGGRETQYF.

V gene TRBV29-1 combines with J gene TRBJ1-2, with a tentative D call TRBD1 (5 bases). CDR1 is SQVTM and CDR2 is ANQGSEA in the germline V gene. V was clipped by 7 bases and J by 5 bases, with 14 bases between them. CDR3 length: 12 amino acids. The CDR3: CSGGGNFYGYTF. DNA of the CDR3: TGCAGCGGTGGGGGGAATTTTTATGGCTACACCTTC.

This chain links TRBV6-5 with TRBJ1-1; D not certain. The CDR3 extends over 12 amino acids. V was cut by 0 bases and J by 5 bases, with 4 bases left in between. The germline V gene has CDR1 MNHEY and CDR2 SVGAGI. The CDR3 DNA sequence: TGTGCCAGCAGTTACTCGGAGACTGAAGCTTTCTTT. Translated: CASSYSETEAFF.

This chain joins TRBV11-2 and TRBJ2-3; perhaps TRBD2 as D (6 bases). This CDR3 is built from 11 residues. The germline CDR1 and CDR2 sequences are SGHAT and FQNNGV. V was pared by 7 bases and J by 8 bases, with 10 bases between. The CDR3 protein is CASTRGGTQYF. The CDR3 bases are TGTGCCAGCACCCGGGGAGGTACGCAGTATTTT.